Listed below are T cell receptor beta chains from one sample, sequenced in a study of T cell changes during pregnancy in multiple sclerosis. Assay: immunoSEQ multiplex PCR; the TCRdb copy retains only in-frame clones and omits some. The sample holds tens of thousands of clones, around 90% seen once. The sample in question was CD4+ T cells from peripheral blood mononuclear cells, obtained before pregnancy. Receptor source: a female donor with multiple sclerosis, enrolled in a pregnancy study. Both conserved end residues are part of each CDR3. A D gene is named only where the DNA matches it firmly. The size of a clone is reported for some rows only, either as once, few or many, or as a class for expanded clones.

clone size	CDR3 length	V gene	D gene	J gene	CDR3 DNA	CDR3 protein
NA	17	TRBV19	TRBD1	TRBJ1-6	TGTGCCAGTAGTTCGGCGGGACAGGGGGCTTCTCGTTCACCCCTCCACTTT	CASSSAGQGASRSPLHF
NA	15	TRBV7-9	NA	TRBJ1-1	TGTGCCAGCAGCCGGCGACAGGCCGGGAACACTGAAGCTTTCTTT	CASSRRQAGNTEAFF
medium-sized	14	TRBV5-1	TRBD1	TRBJ1-2	TGCGCCAGCAGCTTGGCCGGGACAGGGGGAGGCTACACCTTC	CASSLAGTGGGYTF
once	15	TRBV6-5	NA	TRBJ2-1	TGTGCCAGCAGTCGCCTTAGCGGAGGAGTGGGCGAGCAGTTCTTC	CASSRLSGGVGEQFF
NA	17	TRBV9	TRBD1	TRBJ2-4	TGTGCCAGCAGTCAATACAGGGGTGAAGGAGCCAAAAACATTCAGTACTTC	CASSQYRGEGAKNIQYF
NA	14	TRBV6-1	NA	TRBJ2-6	TGTGCCAGCAGTGGAAAGACTAGGGCCAACGTCCTGACTTTC	CASSGKTRANVLTF
NA	16	TRBV21-1	NA	TRBJ2-7	TGTGCCAGCAGCAAAACTAACCAGCGGGGATTTGGCGAGCAGTACTTC	CASSKTNQRGFGEQYF
NA	14	TRBV19	NA	TRBJ2-5	TGTGCCAGTAGTATGATGGGCCTCCAAGAGACCCAGTACTTC	CASSMMGLQETQYF
NA	14	TRBV2	TRBD1	TRBJ2-2	TGTGCCAGCCGGGACAGGGTTAACACCGGGGAGCTGTTTTTT	CASRDRVNTGELFF
NA	17	TRBV7-9	TRBD1	TRBJ1-5	TGTGCCAGCAGCCCCGAGGGACAGGGATTAAGCAATCAGCCCCAGCATTTT	CASSPEGQGLSNQPQHF
once	14	TRBV5-1	TRBD2	TRBJ2-7	TGCGCCAGCAGCTTGGACGGGAGGGGCTACGAGCAGTACTTC	CASSLDGRGYEQYF
NA	17	TRBV5-4	NA	TRBJ2-2	TGTGCCAGCAGTGCAGCCCCCGGTCACAGATTCACCGGGGAGCTGTTTTTT	CASSAAPGHRFTGELFF
NA	13	TRBV27	TRBD1	TRBJ1-1	TGTGCCAGCAGTTTTCGGGACAGGACTGAAGCTTTCTTT	CASSFRDRTEAFF
NA	17	TRBV7-8	TRBD2	TRBJ2-2	TGTGCCAGCAGCTTAGCCTGGACTAGCGGGGACGCCGGGGAGCTGTTTTTT	CASSLAWTSGDAGELFF
NA	17	TRBV11-2	NA	TRBJ2-1	TGTGCCAGCAGCTCAGCCCCCAGGGGAATTCGTGGCAATGAGCAGTTCTTC	CASSSAPRGIRGNEQFF
NA	15	TRBV19	TRBD1	TRBJ2-2	TGTGCCAGTAGTATTAACACAGGGGGGACCGGGGAGCTGTTTTTT	CASSINTGGTGELFF
NA	16	TRBV19	TRBD1	TRBJ1-5	TGTGCCAGTAGCGTGGTAGGGGGCGCGGGCAATCAGCCCCAGCATTTT	CASSVVGGAGNQPQHF
NA	14	TRBV13	NA	TRBJ1-3	TGTGCCAGCAGCCCCGGACAAACCGACGGCCCCATATATTTT	CASSPGQTDGPIYF
NA	13	TRBV7-2	NA	TRBJ2-7	TGTGCCAGCAGCTTAGAAAACGGCTACGAGCAGTACTTC	CASSLENGYEQYF
few	12	TRBV28	NA	TRBJ1-5	TGTGCCAGCAGTCCCACAGGACAGCCCCAGCATTTT	CASSPTGQPQHF
NA	14	TRBV5-1	NA	TRBJ1-1	TGCGCCAGCAGTTCTGCAGGGTTTATGACTGAAGCTTTCTTT	CASSSAGFMTEAFF
NA	13	TRBV7-3	NA	TRBJ2-2	TGTGCCAGCAGCTTATCAAACACCGGGGAGCTGTTTTTT	CASSLSNTGELFF
NA	16	TRBV7-8	NA	TRBJ1-2	TGTGCCAGCAGCTTAGTTACGAAGGTTTTTACGGGGGGCTACACCTTC	CASSLVTKVFTGGYTF
NA	15	TRBV4-2	NA	TRBJ1-5	TGTGCCAGCAGCCAAGATGGGGGGGACAATCAGCCCCAGCATTTT	CASSQDGGDNQPQHF
NA	13	TRBV19	NA	TRBJ2-5	TGTGCCAGTAGTCCAGGGGCACCTGAGACCCAGTACTTC	CASSPGAPETQYF
NA	15	TRBV6-5	TRBD2	TRBJ2-3	TGTGCCAGCAGCCTTAGCGGGCGCCGCACAGATACGCAGTATTTT	CASSLSGRRTDTQYF
once	15	TRBV4-2	NA	TRBJ2-3	TGTGCCAGCAGCCCGACTATGTTAAGCACAGATACGCAGTATTTT	CASSPTMLSTDTQYF
few	13	TRBV10-1	TRBD1	TRBJ1-2	TGCGCCAGCAGTGAGGACAGGGCGGCTGGCTACACCTTC	CASSEDRAAGYTF
NA	13	TRBV6-1	NA	TRBJ1-4	TGTGCCAGCAGTCAGGGCGTTATTGAAAAACTGTTTTTT	CASSQGVIEKLFF